Following are 25 T cell receptor beta chains from one sample sequenced in a study of T cells after somatic rescue of genetic block. The data were produced by immunoSEQ multiplex PCR, yet TCRdb's version contains in-frame clones alone and is incomplete. This sample has 12,000 or so clones, with 78% found just once. The sequenced material came from peripheral blood mononuclear cells (PBMCs). These receptors were taken from a boy between 10 and 17 years old.

This chain links TRBV2 with TRBJ2-2, with TRBD2 as a possible D gene (6 bases). The CDR3 has 14 residues. V was pared by 8 bases and J by 6 bases, with 16 bases between. CDR1 SNHLY and CDR2 FYNNEI come from the germline V gene. In DNA form, the CDR3 reads TGTGCCAGCTCTCGCGGGATTATCGCCGGGGAGCTGTTTTTT. Its translation: CASSRGIIAGELFF.

The chain links TRBV25-1 to TRBJ2-2; D is ambiguous. Germline loops: CDR1 MGHDK, CDR2 SYGVNS. CDR3 length: 14 amino acids. V was shortened by 5 bases and J by 5 bases, with 12 bases between the two germline ends. In nucleotides, the CDR3 is TGTGCCAGCAGTCGTTCTGTTGGAACCGGGGAGCTGTTTTTT. This gives the protein CASSRSVGTGELFF.

The genes are TRBV18 and TRBJ2-1, with no clear D. Germline values: CDR1 KGHSH, CDR2 LQKENI. This CDR3 contains 13 residues. V lost 0 bases, J lost 5 bases, and 5 bases lay in between. The CDR3 bases are TGTGCCAGCTCACCACCTCTAGACAATGAGCAGTTCTTC. This sequence encodes CASSPPLDNEQFF.

This clone was observed a few times. The chain has TRBV27 and TRBJ2-1, with a tentative D call TRBD2 (6 bases). V gave up 5 bases and J gave up 8 bases, with 16 bases separating them. Per the germline V gene, CDR1 is MNHEY and CDR2 is SMNVEV (reference sequence). CDR3 size: 14 residues. Here the CDR3 reads CASSALPWGDEQFF. The CDR3 DNA reads as TGTGCCAGCAGTGCTCTTCCCTGGGGGGATGAGCAGTTCTTC.

V usage is TRBV6-5 and J usage is TRBJ2-1; 10 bases are shared with TRBD2. CDR1 and CDR2 from the germline V gene are MNHEY and SVGAGI. The CDR3 is 15 residues long. The ends lost 6 bases at V and 9 bases at J; junction bases unmatched: 11. The CDR3 bases are TGTGCCAGCAGCCGTGGACTAGCGGCCCCCAGTGAGCAGTTCTTC. Its translation: CASSRGLAAPSEQFF.

This clone rates as medium-sized. The rearrangement uses TRBV27 and TRBJ1-1; D unresolved. The CDR3 has 15 residues. Germline assignment: CDR1 MNHEY and CDR2 SMNVEV (reference sequence). CDR3 sequence (DNA): TGTACGAGCAGTGCCCCCCAGAAGGGAATTACTGAAGCTTTCTTT. This codes for CTSSAPQKGITEAFF.

Only one count was recorded for this clone. J is TRBJ1-5 and V is TRBV18; 7 bases map to TRBD1. V lost 2 bases, J lost 4 bases, and 5 bases stayed unmatched. Per germline, CDR1 KGHSH and CDR2 LQKENI. CDR3 size: 15 residues. CDR3 in amino acids: CASSPTTGRNQPQHF. The CDR3, as DNA: TGTGCCAGCTCACCAACGACAGGGCGGAATCAGCCCCAGCATTTT. The full variable domain, its missing parts supplied by reference TRBV18 and TRBJ1-5, is NAGVMQNPRHLVRRRGQEARLRCSPMKGHSHVYWYRQLPEEGLKFMVYLQKENIIDESGMPKERFSAEFPKEGPSILRIQQVVRGDSAAYFCASSPTTGRNQPQHFGDGTRLSIL.

The chain uses TRBV19 and TRBJ2-7; weak D call: TRBD2 (5 bases). V was cut by 4 bases and J by 2 bases, with 12 bases left in between. CDR1 LNHDA and CDR2 SQIVND come from the germline V gene (reference sequence). The CDR3 has 14 residues. CDR3 region: CASSSGGFPYEQYF. DNA for the CDR3: TGTGCCAGTAGTAGCGGAGGATTCCCCTACGAGCAGTACTTC.

V and J are TRBV18 and TRBJ2-2; 9 bases are shared with TRBD1. The germline V gene has CDR1 KGHSH and CDR2 LQKENI. The trim removed 4 bases at V and 5 bases at J, leaving 5 bases unmatched. The CDR3 spans 15 residues. CDR3 sequence (DNA): TGTGCCAGCTCACGACCGACAGGGGGGACCGGGGAGCTGTTTTTT. Translation: CASSRPTGGTGELFF.

The chain combines TRBV9 with TRBJ2-1, with D maybe TRBD1 (5 bases). In germline, CDR1 is SGDLS, CDR2 YYNGEE. CDR3 length: 13 amino acids. V was pared by 0 bases and J by 5 bases, with 6 bases between. The CDR3 loop is CASSVVQDNEQFF. The CDR3 DNA reads as TGTGCCAGCAGCGTAGTACAGGACAATGAGCAGTTCTTC.

V usage is TRBV5-1 and J usage is TRBJ2-3; D might be TRBD1 or TRBD2, each matching 6 bases. This CDR3 has 16 residues. The germline CDR1 and CDR2 sequences are SGHRS and YFSETQ. V lost 0 bases and J lost 7, with 18 bases in between. CDR3 DNA sequence: TGCGCCAGCAGCTTGGGTGTCGGGGGCCAGGGAAATACGCAGTATTTT. Translated: CASSLGVGGQGNTQYF.

V gene TRBV6-1 combines with J gene TRBJ2-5, with 7 bases matching TRBD2. CDR1 is MNHNS, CDR2 SASEGT, per germline. J was trimmed by 5 bases and V by 5 bases; bases with no gene match: 8. CDR3 length: 14 residues. The CDR3 nucleotides read TGTGCCAGCAGTCTCATGGGCGGGAGTGAGACCCAGTACTTC. Its translation is CASSLMGGSETQYF.

With regard to this clone: One end of the junction does not line up with germline, which may come from a read error. The chain uses TRBV5-1 and TRBJ2-5; TRBD1 is a possible D gene (5 bases). Germline CDR1 SGHRS, CDR2 YFSETQ. The CDR3 runs to 16 residues. The CDR3 loop reads CASSFHFDSSQEAQYF. CDR3 sequence (DNA): TGCGCCAGCAGCTTCCACTTCGACAGTTCCCAAGAGGCCCAGTACTTC.

This chain joins TRBV6-5 and TRBJ1-4; D unclear. The CDR3 has 11 residues. The V end lost 4 bases, the J end lost 13 bases, and 10 bases lay between the germline ends. Looked up from germline, CDR1 is MNHEY and CDR2 is SVGAGI. The CDR3 sequence: CASSSGWGLFF. CDR3 bases: TGTGCCAGCAGTTCCGGATGGGGACTGTTTTTT.

The V and J genes are TRBV11-2 and TRBJ2-7; a weak D match, TRBD2 (5 bases). V lost 5 bases and J lost 6, with 14 bases in between. Germline V gene data show CDR1 as SGHAT and CDR2 as FQNNGV. There are 13 residues in the CDR3. CDR3 DNA: TGTGCCAGCAGCGCACAGTCCCGGGGCGAGCAGTACTTC. Encoded protein: CASSAQSRGEQYF.

The CDR3 region has the DNA TGTGCCAGCAGCTTGGATGGACAGGGGGCGCGGGGCTACACCTTC. It yields the protein CASSLDGQGARGYTF. This chain links TRBV5-4 with TRBJ1-2; 11 bases match TRBD1. Losses at the gene ends were 0 bases for V and 8 bases for J; bases not matched to a gene: 6. The CDR3 is 15 amino acids. Germline V CDR1 and CDR2: SGHNT, YYREEE (reference sequence).

The chain recombines TRBV10-3 with TRBJ2-4, with D maybe TRBD2 (6 bases). CDR3 length: 13 amino acids. Per the germline V gene, CDR1 is ENHRY and CDR2 is SYGVKD. Trimming shortened V by 2 bases and J by 6 bases, and 8 bases separated the two germline ends. The CDR3 DNA reads TGTGCCATCAGTGAGGGACTACCAAACATTCAGTACTTC. This sequence encodes CAISEGLPNIQYF.

This rearrangement joins TRBV5-5 to TRBJ2-5; D perhaps matches TRBD1 (6 bases). This CDR3 is built from 14 residues. The germline V gene encodes CDR1 SGHKS and CDR2 YYEKEE (reference sequence). V was cut by 7 bases and J by 5 bases, with 18 bases left in between. CDR3 amino acids: CASGSTGSGETQYF. The CDR3 bases are TGTGCCAGCGGTTCTACAGGGTCGGGGGAGACCCAGTACTTC.

The gene calls are TRBV20-1 and TRBJ2-2; D uncertain. Germline CDR1 DFQATT, CDR2 SNEGSKA (reference sequence). V was clipped by 7 bases and J by 6 bases, with 9 bases between them. The length of the CDR3 is 11 residues. The CDR3 loop reads CSVGDPGELFF. The CDR3 DNA sequence: TGCAGTGTTGGTGACCCCGGGGAGCTGTTTTTT.

This clone was observed once. This rearrangement joins TRBV10-3 to TRBJ2-3; possibly TRBD2 for D (6 bases). The CDR3 covers 12 residues. Germline loops: CDR1 ENHRY, CDR2 SYGVKD. V was clipped by 8 bases and J by 2 bases, with 8 bases between them. As DNA, the CDR3 is TGTGCCATCGGACTAATCACAGATACGCAGTATTTT. Protein sequence: CAIGLITDTQYF.

The chain joins TRBV5-1 to TRBJ2-6, with 7 bases aligning to TRBD2. Germline CDR1 SGHRS, CDR2 YFSETQ. The length of the CDR3 is 17 residues. V shed 0 bases and J 5 bases; nucleotides not matched to a gene: 8. CDR3 in DNA: TGCGCCAGCAGCTTGGTAGGAGCGGGGTCCTGGGCCAACGTCCTGACTTTC. Amino acid sequence: CASSLVGAGSWANVLTF.

For the CDR3, the DNA is TGTGCCAGCAGCTTAACAGCAGGGGACTATGGCTACACCTTC. Translated: CASSLTAGDYGYTF. The rearrangement joins TRBV7-2 to TRBJ1-2, with TRBD1 as a possible D gene (6 bases). Germline CDR1 is SGHTA and CDR2 is FQGNSA. This CDR3 contains 14 residues. Trimming shortened V by 2 bases and J by 3 bases, and 10 bases separated the two germline ends. The full variable domain, its missing parts supplied by reference TRBV7-2 and TRBJ1-2, is GAGVSQSPSNKVTEKGKDVELRCDPISGHTALYWYRQSLGQGLEFLIYFQGNSAPDKSGLPSDRFSAERTGGSVSTLTIQRTQQEDSAVYLCASSLTAGDYGYTFGSGTRLTVV.

This chain connects TRBV25-1 to TRBJ1-1; 8 bases line up with TRBD1. The CDR3 is made up of 15 amino acids. V dropped 8 bases and J dropped 0; count of bases not matched to a gene: 8. Germline V gene data show CDR1 as MGHDK and CDR2 as SYGVNS. DNA for the CDR3: TGTGCCAGCTCCCCAGGGGGCACGATGAACACTGAAGCTTTCTTT. The encoded protein is CASSPGGTMNTEAFF.

The CDR3 loop is CASSLRDKGYGYTF. The CDR3 bases are TGTGCCAGCAGCTTGAGGGATAAGGGCTATGGCTACACCTTC. The rearrangement links TRBV5-5 to TRBJ1-2; the D is unclear. The CDR3 spans 14 residues. Germline V gene sequence: CDR1 SGHKS, CDR2 YYEKEE (reference sequence). V lost 1 base and J 4 bases, leaving 11 bases between the germline ends. Full variable domain (remainder filled in from reference TRBV5-5 and TRBJ1-2): DAGVTQSPTHLIKTRGQQVTLRCSPISGHKSVSWYQQVLGQGPQFIFQYYEKEERGRGNFPDRFSARQFPNYSSELNVNALLLGDSALYLCASSLRDKGYGYTFGSGTRLTVV.

This chain uses TRBV27 with TRBJ2-5, with 7 positions matching TRBD1. The CDR3 totals 15 residues. Germline V gene lookup returns CDR1 MNHEY and CDR2 SMNVEV (reference sequence). Germline trimming cut 5 bases from V and 5 bases from J; bases unmatched to any gene: 11. The CDR3: CASSAYRGFKETQYF. The CDR3 DNA reads as TGTGCCAGCAGTGCATACAGGGGTTTTAAGGAGACCCAGTACTTC.